This T cell receptor (beta chain) is drawn from a study of immune heterogeneity within non-small cell lung tumors. Whole-study results and caveats: Within a patient, dominant CDR3 beta clonotypes were shared across sites, though different locations had unique frequent clones. Each patient largely had their own distinct set of high-frequency T-cell receptor beta clonotypes. Local tumor mutational burden, with an R of about 0.34, correlated moderately but significantly with local T-cell clonality.

Germline CDR1 LNHDA, CDR2 SQIVND (reference sequence). The CDR3 runs 17 residues. V lost 5 bases and J lost 9; bases outside the gene matches: 18. Bulk tumor genomic DNA, about 600 ng per sample, was the template. In surgery, several biopsies were collected from each primary tumor at widely spaced sites. Surgery that was curative in intent was performed on patients with untreated, newly diagnosed non-small cell lung cancer. Non-small cell lung cancer patients, newly diagnosed and having surgery with curative intent, served as donors. Multiplex PCR amplified TCR beta CDR3 with 32 V and 13 J primers. TCRdb itself ran the multiplex PCR reads through MiXCR, one entry per CDR3 protein. The data show fewer than 25,000 distinct CDR3 sequences, with 25% to 30% seen just once and about 3.5% held by the top ten. About this clonotype itself: Its matching antigen is unknown.

This chain connects TRBV19 to TRBJ2-4; 8 positions match TRBD2. The sequenced sample was lung tumor tissue. The sequence came from a man in his forties with non-small cell lung cancer. The CDR3 reads CASSGQGLSGGPGIQYF. CDR3 nucleotides: TGTGCCAGTAGTGGCCAGGGACTATCGGGAGGGCCGGGCATTCAGTACTTC.